The 27 T cell receptor beta chains below come from one sample, sequenced in a study of sequential checkpoint blockade in melanoma. Treatment specified: randomized to nivolumab then ipilimumab (arm A) or the reverse (arm B). Here immunoSEQ multiplex PCR was the method, and the copy in TCRdb shows in-frame clones only, minus some. The sample has 10,000 to 15,000 clones; around 20% are singletons. The sample consisted of tumor tissue (inferred from file names), taken from a patient given nivolumab and ipilimumab in sequence. Every receptor here comes from a human donor with melanoma.

This clone has a handful of counts. The CDR3 DNA sequence: TGTGCCAGCAGCGTAGGGAGGACAGGGAACTCTGGAAACACCATATATTTT. Amino acid sequence: CASSVGRTGNSGNTIYF. The chain carries TRBV9 and TRBJ1-3; 8 nucleotides align to TRBD1. The V segment lost 0 bases and the J segment 0 bases; nucleotides outside the gene matches: 5. This CDR3 comprises 17 residues. Germline loops: CDR1 SGDLS, CDR2 YYNGEE.

This clone appeared many times. The rearrangement uses TRBV7-6 and TRBJ2-5; no firm D call. From germline, CDR1 is SGHVS and CDR2 FNYEAQ. The CDR3 is made up of 14 amino acids. The V gene lost 1 base and the J gene lost 1 base, with 7 bases spanning the gap. CDR3 sequence: CASSLGTFQETQYF. DNA for the CDR3: TGTGCCAGCAGCTTAGGTACTTTCCAAGAGACCCAGTACTTC. Full variable domain (remainder filled in from reference TRBV7-6 and TRBJ2-5): GAGVSQSPRYKVTKRGQDVALRCDPISGHVSLYWYRQALGQGPEFLTYFNYEAQQDKSGLPNDRFSAERPEGSISTLTIQRTEQRDSAMYRCASSLGTFQETQYFGPGTRLLVL.

This clone was found a few times. The gene calls are TRBV5-1 and TRBJ2-3, with 10 bases lining up with TRBD2. The CDR3 consists of 18 residues. CDR1 and CDR2 from the germline V gene are SGHRS and YFSETQ. The junction had 14 bases not matched to a gene; V was cut back by 4 bases and J by 3 bases. In nucleotides, the CDR3 is TGCGCCAGCAGCACGCGGGGGCCTAGCGGGAGTAATACAGATACGCAGTATTTT. Protein sequence: CASSTRGPSGSNTDTQYF.

This clone appeared many times. The chain combines TRBV9 with TRBJ2-5; 7 bases are a match to TRBD2. V dropped 4 bases and J dropped 5; count of bases not matched to a gene: 11. Germline V CDR1 and CDR2: SGDLS, YYNGEE. The CDR3 is 15 residues long. This CDR3 is CASSPPGAGRETQYF. CDR3 bases: TGTGCCAGCAGCCCCCCCGGAGCGGGAAGGGAGACCCAGTACTTC. The full variable domain, completed using reference TRBV9 and TRBJ2-5, is DSGVTQTPKHLITATGQRVTLRCSPRSGDLSVYWYQQSLDQGLQFLIQYYNGEERAKGNILERFSAQQFPDLHSELNLSSLELGDSALYFCASSPPGAGRETQYFGPGTRLLVL.

CDR3 sequence reads: CAISESLKSSGNTIYF. The CDR3 DNA sequence: TGTGCCATCAGTGAGTCGCTCAAGAGCTCTGGAAACACCATATATTTT. V is TRBV10-3 and J is TRBJ1-3; D gene ambiguous. Germline loops: CDR1 ENHRY, CDR2 SYGVKD. Trimming left V 0 bases short and J 0 bases short, with 9 bases between. This CDR3 has 16 residues.

This clone has just a few counts. V is TRBV11-3 and J is TRBJ1-4; unclear D gene. Per the germline V gene, CDR1 is SGHNT and CDR2 is YENEEA. The V end was cut by 5 bases, the J end by 7 bases, with 17 bases between. This CDR3 is built from 15 residues. CDR3 protein: CASSPSRVGSEKLFF. The CDR3 nucleotides read TGTGCCAGCAGCCCTTCTCGGGTGGGGAGTGAAAAACTGTTTTTT.

V gene TRBV6-8 combines with J gene TRBJ2-3; D gene uncertain. CDR3 length: 15 residues. Germline V gene lookup returns CDR1 MNHGY and CDR2 SAAAGT. V lost 6 bases and J 2 bases, leaving 15 bases between the germline ends. This CDR3 is CASRDGSILTDTQYF. CDR3 DNA: TGTGCCAGCAGGGACGGATCGATACTCACAGATACGCAGTATTTT.

As DNA, the CDR3 is TGCAGCGTGAAAACCCTCCCGGAACCCTACAATGAGCAGTTCTTC. Translating it yields CSVKTLPEPYNEQFF. The gene calls are TRBV29-1 and TRBJ2-1; D not resolved. The CDR3 runs 15 residues. The V end was cut by 6 bases, the J end by 2 bases, with 17 bases between. Germline V lookup: CDR1 SQVTM, CDR2 ANQGSEA.

This clone has more than one count but fewer than ten. The V and J genes are TRBV7-6 and TRBJ2-1, with 11 bases lining up with TRBD2. Germline V CDR1 and CDR2: SGHVS, FNYEAQ. This CDR3 contains 17 residues. V shed 5 bases and J 0 bases; nucleotides not matched to a gene: 6. DNA of the CDR3: TGTGCCAGCAGCCCCGCTAGCGGGGGGAGCTCCTACAATGAGCAGTTCTTC. Its translation is CASSPASGGSSYNEQFF.

CDR3 sequence: CASSVRGYSGNTIYF. CDR3 coding DNA: TGTGCCAGCTCCGTGAGGGGGTACTCTGGAAACACCATATATTTT. The rearrangement uses TRBV12-5 and TRBJ1-3; D possibly corresponds to TRBD1 (6 bases). The CDR3 runs 15 residues. The germline gives CDR1 LGHNT, CDR2 FRNRAP.

This clone was found many times. The chain couples TRBV6-8 to TRBJ2-1; TRBD1 matches 8 bases. CDR3 length: 16 amino acids. Germline assignment: CDR1 MNHGY and CDR2 SAAAGT. The V and J ends lost 2 bases and 6 bases, in that order; junction bases with no gene match: 9. CDR3 nucleotides: TGTGCCAGCAGTTACCTAACAGGGGGATGGGTCAATGAGCAGTTCTTC. Protein: CASSYLTGGWVNEQFF.

This clone was seen only a few times. The DNA for the CDR3 is TGTGCCAGCAGTGAATCCGGTGACAATGAGCAGTTCTTC. This translates into CASSESGDNEQFF. This chain joins TRBV25-1 and TRBJ2-1; no definite D call. Germline lookup yields CDR1 MGHDK and CDR2 SYGVNS. V was shortened by 1 base and J by 5 bases, with 6 bases between the two germline ends. The CDR3 is 13 residues long.

The chain combines TRBV11-3 with TRBJ2-1; D perhaps matches TRBD2 (6 bases). Trimming pared 5 bases from V and 1 base from J, leaving 12 bases between. Germline CDR1 is SGHNT and CDR2 is YENEEA. This CDR3 is 15 amino acids long. Written as DNA, the CDR3 is TGTGCCAGCAGCATGGCCGGGGGATCCTACAATGAGCAGTTCTTC. It codes for CASSMAGGSYNEQFF.

The chain has TRBV19 and TRBJ1-2; D not resolved. This CDR3 has 15 residues. V was trimmed by 1 base and J by 0 bases, leaving 9 bases between them. Germline V gene lookup returns CDR1 LNHDA and CDR2 SQIVND (reference sequence). CDR3 amino acids: CASSIARGANYGYTF. The CDR3 bases are TGTGCCAGTAGTATAGCCCGGGGAGCTAACTATGGCTACACCTTC.

This clone was detected only a few times. This rearrangement joins TRBV7-7 to TRBJ2-7, with TRBD1 as a possible D gene (5 bases). Germline CDR1 reads SSHAT; CDR2 reads FNYEAQ (reference sequence). The CDR3 sequence is 15 residues long. Trimming left V 6 bases short and J 1 base short, with 16 bases between. This CDR3 is CASSFTGGASYEQYF. The CDR3 coding sequence is TGTGCCAGCAGTTTTACAGGTGGGGCTTCCTACGAGCAGTACTTC.

The CDR3 loop reads CASTRPGDPNEKLFF. CDR3 bases: TGTGCCAGCACTAGGCCCGGGGACCCTAATGAAAAACTGTTTTTT. This chain joins TRBV28 and TRBJ1-4, with D possibly matching TRBD1 (5 bases). This CDR3 has 15 amino acids. Germline V gene sequence: CDR1 MDHEN, CDR2 SYDVKM. V gave up 7 bases and J gave up 3 bases, with 15 bases separating them.

This chain joins TRBV1 and TRBJ1-2. TRBV1 is labeled a pseudogene. This CDR3 has 13 residues. The CDR3 sequence: CASSPQPRGGYTF. The CDR3 nucleotides are TGCGCCAGCAGCCCTCAACCACGTGGGGGCTACACCTTC.

This clone was found a few times. The V and J genes are TRBV6-8 and TRBJ2-2; D is uncertain. V gave up 5 bases and J gave up 1 base, with 8 bases separating them. CDR3 length: 14 amino acids. Germline CDR1 MNHGY, CDR2 SAAAGT. The DNA of the CDR3 is TGTGCCAGCAGTCAACTGCAGAACACCGGGGAGCTGTTTTTT. Protein: CASSQLQNTGELFF.

This clone was picked up many times. The rearrangement joins TRBV6-8 to TRBJ2-3; 10 nucleotides match TRBD2. Germline V CDR1 and CDR2: MNHGY, SAAAGT. J was trimmed by 3 bases and V by 6 bases; bases with no gene match: 6. This CDR3 region has 15 residues. CDR3 region: CASRPLAGLTDTQYF. Written as DNA, the CDR3 is TGTGCCAGCAGACCACTAGCGGGGCTGACAGATACGCAGTATTTT.

This clone was seen a few times. V and J are TRBV10-3 and TRBJ2-5; 7 bases match TRBD2. The CDR3 covers 14 residues. The J segment lost 1 base and the V segment lost 6 bases, leaving 5 bases of the junction unmatched. Germline V gene sequence: CDR1 ENHRY, CDR2 SYGVKD. This CDR3 is CAIRDGGGQETQYF. DNA of the CDR3: TGTGCCATCAGGGATGGGGGGGGCCAAGAGACCCAGTACTTC.

The chain is built from TRBV6-8 and TRBJ1-6, with D maybe TRBD1 (6 bases). V gave up 7 bases and J gave up 6 bases, with 16 bases separating them. The germline gives CDR1 MNHGY, CDR2 SAAAGT. The length of the CDR3 is 15 residues. The CDR3 region is CASTQRGGSNSPLHF. CDR3 DNA sequence: TGTGCCAGCACTCAGAGGGGGGGCAGTAATTCACCCCTCCACTTT.

This clone was counted only a few times. The V and J genes are TRBV9 and TRBJ2-3, with a weak D call TRBD1 (5 bases). The germline V and J ends were trimmed by 4 bases and 0 bases, with 27 bases remaining between them. CDR1 is SGDLS and CDR2 is YYNGEE in the germline V gene. This CDR3 has 20 residues. The CDR3 loop is CASSPELSLAGRSSTDTQYF. CDR3 coding DNA: TGTGCCAGCAGCCCCGAGCTCTCTCTGGCAGGGCGATCTAGCACAGATACGCAGTATTTT.

A few counts support this clone. This chain connects TRBV6-8 to TRBJ2-5; 9 nucleotides align to TRBD1. The V gene's germline CDR1 is MNHGY and CDR2 SAAAGT. This CDR3 spans 15 amino acids. Germline trimming cut 2 bases from V and 2 bases from J; bases unmatched to any gene: 3. As DNA, the CDR3 is TGTGCCAGCAGTTACGAGGGGACAGGGCAAGAGACCCAGTACTTC. It codes for CASSYEGTGQETQYF.

This clone was observed many times. This sequence joins TRBV4-1 and TRBJ2-4; weak D call: TRBD1 (5 bases). With 0 bases removed from V and 0 bases from J, the gap between germline ends came to 15 bases. This CDR3 is built from 18 residues. Germline assignment: CDR1 MGHRA and CDR2 YSYEKL. The CDR3 sequence: CASSQEGASRRAKNIQYF. The DNA of the CDR3 is TGCGCCAGCAGCCAAGAAGGGGCGAGCAGAAGAGCCAAAAACATTCAGTACTTC.

In nucleotides, the CDR3 is TGCGCCACCAACCCGGGACTAGGGTCAGTCGGGGAGACCCAGTACTTC. This codes for CATNPGLGSVGETQYF. The chain joins TRBV5-1 to TRBJ2-5; 8 nucleotides agree with TRBD2. The CDR3 has 16 residues. V gave up 9 bases and J gave up 5 bases; unmatched junction bases: 18. CDR1 is SGHRS, CDR2 YFSETQ, per germline.

The rearrangement links TRBV19 to TRBJ2-3, with D perhaps TRBD1 (5 bases). The length of the CDR3 is 13 residues. Deletions cut 5 bases from V and 2 bases from J, with 8 bases between. Germline-derived CDR1 and CDR2 are LNHDA and SQIVND (reference sequence). CDR3 nucleotide sequence: TGTGCCAGTAGTGTGACAGTCACAGATACGCAGTATTTT. Its translation is CASSVTVTDTQYF.

The chain uses TRBV30 and TRBJ1-3; the match to TRBD1 covers 7 bases. This CDR3 contains 13 residues. Losses at the gene ends were 8 bases for V and 1 base for J; bases not matched to a gene: 5. The V gene's germline CDR1 is GTSNPN and CDR2 SVGIG (reference sequence). The DNA for the CDR3 is TGTGCCCGGACAGGCCTTTCTGGAAACACCATATATTTT. Translating it yields CARTGLSGNTIYF.